This section outlines one TCR beta chain sequence together with its context. These data are taken from a study of blood T cell repertoires in COVID-19. Study summary: Sites in the United States, Italy and Spain provided acute and convalescent COVID-19 samples. PBMCs, B-cell-depleted T cells, or T cells provided the cDNA or gDNA that made up the material.

Participants had their cohort set by participant-reported clinical history. The length of the CDR3 is 14 residues. V lost 1 base and J 8 bases, leaving 13 bases between the germline ends. Germline CDR1 and CDR2: SGDLS and YYNGEE. The table came from immunoSEQ multiplex PCR; TCRdb's copy has only in-frame clones and leaves some out. The table shows 150,000 to 200,000 clones, with 82% occurring only once. The rearrangement links TRBV9 to TRBJ2-1; D ambiguous. Sequencing used PBMCs or T cells enriched from blood (not recorded which). This TCR came from a woman aged 60-75 years with acute COVID-19. The CDR3 sequence is CASSVRGEGHEQFF. The CDR3 bases are TGTGCCAGCAGCGTACGAGGTGAAGGCCATGAGCAGTTCTTC. The full variable domain, in which reference TRBV9 and TRBJ2-1 provide the parts outside the CDR3, is DSGVTQTPKHLITATGQRVTLRCSPRSGDLSVYWYQQSLDQGLQFLIQYYNGEERAKGNILERFSAQQFPDLHSELNLSSLELGDSALYFCASSVRGEGHEQFFGPGTRLTVL.